Shown below are 17 T cell receptor beta chains from a single sample sequenced in a study of cytomegalovirus exposure and HLA in healthy donors. The PCR employed 60 Vbeta primers together with 13 Jbeta primers. The repertoire was sequenced with immunoSEQ multiplex PCR; TCRdb's copy has only in-frame clones and lacks some. The table lists around 150,000 clones, 75% to 85% of them singletons. Sequences were obtained from PBMCs. These receptors were taken from a man aged 45-60 years in good health and CMV-seropositive.

The chain joins TRBV6-5 to TRBJ1-4; no reliable D call. Trimming removed 5 bases at V and 8 bases at J, with 6 bases between. The CDR3 sequence is 11 residues long. Germline lookup yields CDR1 MNHEY and CDR2 SVGAGI. This CDR3 is CASSHLEKLFF. Here the CDR3 DNA reads TGTGCCAGCAGTCACTTAGAAAAACTGTTTTTT.

This rearrangement joins TRBV4-2 to TRBJ2-2, with D uncertain. Germline V gene lookup returns CDR1 LGHNA and CDR2 YNFKEQ. The CDR3 totals 16 residues. V was trimmed by 2 bases and J by 0 bases, leaving 10 bases between them. Here the CDR3 DNA reads TGTGCCAGCAGCCAAAACAGCATCCCGAACACCGGGGAGCTGTTTTTT. Protein product: CASSQNSIPNTGELFF.

V and J are TRBV29-1 and TRBJ1-6; maybe TRBD1 (5 bases). With 4 bases removed from V and 0 bases from J, the gap between germline ends came to 31 bases. The germline gives CDR1 SQVTM, CDR2 ANQGSEA. This CDR3 spans 22 amino acids. This chain's CDR3 is CSVVTVPGLGTSGGSYNSPLHF. CDR3 DNA: TGCAGCGTTGTAACGGTTCCTGGGTTGGGGACTTCTGGGGGCTCCTATAATTCACCCCTCCACTTT.

CDR3: CASSATGTGGSGELFF. CDR3 coding DNA: TGTGCCAGCAGCGCCACCGGGACAGGGGGCTCCGGGGAGCTGTTTTTT. This chain connects TRBV7-7 to TRBJ2-2; TRBD1 agrees at 12 bases. Germline V lookup: CDR1 SSHAT, CDR2 FNYEAQ (reference sequence). V was clipped by 5 bases and J by 6 bases; unmatched bases: 7. The CDR3 totals 16 residues.

The rearrangement joins TRBV29-1 to TRBJ1-2; D ambiguous. Germline lookup yields CDR1 SQVTM and CDR2 ANQGSEA. V lost 4 bases and J lost 4, with 10 bases in between. The CDR3 is made up of 12 amino acids. The CDR3 is CSVGDPVYGYTF. The CDR3 DNA sequence: TGCAGCGTTGGAGACCCTGTCTATGGCTACACCTTC.

The rearrangement links TRBV7-8 to TRBJ1-5; 9 positions agree with TRBD1. The CDR3 is 20 amino acids. The ends lost 5 bases at V and 2 bases at J; junction bases unmatched: 19. CDR1 and CDR2 from the germline V gene are SGHVS and FQNEAQ. The CDR3 spells CASSPIMGQGFRGGNQPQHF. The CDR3 bases are TGTGCCAGCAGCCCAATCATGGGACAGGGATTCCGGGGCGGCAATCAGCCCCAGCATTTT.

The chain has TRBV6-5 and TRBJ1-3; 7 nucleotides match TRBD1. The CDR3 length is 14 residues. CDR1 is MNHEY and CDR2 is SVGAGI in the germline V gene. J was trimmed by 4 bases and V by 4 bases; bases with no gene match: 4. The CDR3 is CASSFTGAGNTIYF. In DNA, the CDR3 is TGTGCCAGCAGTTTCACAGGGGCAGGAAACACCATATATTTT.

The chain links TRBV5-1 to TRBJ2-1; 11 bases match TRBD2. In germline, CDR1 is SGHRS, CDR2 YFSETQ. The CDR3 extends over 17 amino acids. V lost 4 bases and J lost 0; bases outside the gene matches: 6. CDR3 sequence: CASSPRLAGRSYNEQFF. The CDR3 nucleotides read TGCGCCAGCAGCCCTCGACTAGCGGGGCGCTCCTACAATGAGCAGTTCTTC. The whole variable domain, remainder taken from reference TRBV5-1 and TRBJ2-1, is KAGVTQTPRYLIKTRGQQVTLSCSPISGHRSVSWYQQTPGQGLQFLFEYFSETQRNKGNFPGRFSGRQFSNSRSEMNVSTLELGDSALYLCASSPRLAGRSYNEQFFGPGTRLTVL.

The rearrangement uses TRBV14 and TRBJ1-2; D is perhaps TRBD1 (5 bases). Germline V CDR1 and CDR2: SGHDN, FVKESK. Trimming stripped 3 bases from V and 4 bases from J, with 12 bases between. The CDR3 is 14 residues long. The CDR3 sequence: CASSQPGPAYGYTF. The CDR3 DNA follows: TGTGCCAGCAGCCAGCCAGGGCCGGCCTATGGCTACACCTTC.

The chain employs TRBV29-1 and TRBJ2-7; tentatively, D is TRBD1 (5 bases). The V end was cut by 4 bases, the J end by 5 bases, with 6 bases between. Germline assignment: CDR1 SQVTM and CDR2 ANQGSEA. The CDR3 contains 10 residues. The CDR3 DNA reads TGCAGCGTTGGCAGGGACGAGCAGTACTTC. This codes for CSVGRDEQYF.

The chain combines TRBV14 with TRBJ2-3; 10 bases match TRBD2. J gave up 2 bases and V 2 bases, and 16 bases lay outside the gene matches. Germline V gene sequence: CDR1 SGHDN, CDR2 FVKESK. The CDR3 is 20 residues long. The DNA for the CDR3 is TGTGCCAGCAGCCAAAGGGGCCGGACTAGCGGCGGCGGGGCCACAGATACGCAGTATTTT. It yields the protein CASSQRGRTSGGGATDTQYF.

The rearrangement uses TRBV5-8 and TRBJ2-3; 7 bases line up with TRBD1. The CDR3 runs to 16 residues. Germline V lookup: CDR1 SGHTS, CDR2 YDEGEE. With 4 bases clipped from V and 0 bases from J, the junction kept 8 bases outside the gene matches. CDR3 protein: CASSPRDSASTDTQYF. The CDR3 DNA reads as TGTGCCAGCAGCCCCCGGGACAGCGCTAGCACAGATACGCAGTATTTT.

This chain uses TRBV5-1 with TRBJ1-6; D is possibly TRBD1 (5 bases). Germline CDR1 and CDR2: SGHRS and YFSETQ. Trimming took 4 bases from V and 8 from J, leaving 16 bases between them. The CDR3 covers 15 residues. Here the CDR3 reads CASSRAGRMDSPLHF. For the CDR3, the DNA is TGCGCCAGCAGCCGAGCAGGGCGAATGGATTCACCCCTCCACTTT.

The chain is built from TRBV6-1 and TRBJ1-5, with a possible D match to TRBD1 (5 bases). The germline V gene has CDR1 MNHNS and CDR2 SASEGT. V was cut by 5 bases and J by 9 bases, with 20 bases left in between. The length of the CDR3 is 15 residues. The CDR3 protein is CASSPHDGGVRPQHF. CDR3 DNA sequence: TGTGCCAGCAGTCCCCATGATGGGGGGGTTCGGCCCCAGCATTTT.

V gene TRBV19 combines with J gene TRBJ2-3; D gene uncertain. V dropped 1 base and J dropped 4 bases, with 6 bases sitting between them. The germline V gene encodes CDR1 LNHDA and CDR2 SQIVND (reference sequence). The CDR3 runs 13 residues. The CDR3 loop reads CASSIVLPDTQYF. The CDR3 nucleotides are TGTGCCAGTAGTATAGTTCTCCCAGATACGCAGTATTTT.

The CDR3 DNA is TGCGCCAGCAGCCCCGGGACAGGGGGCTTAGCGGGCGGGGAGCTGTTTTTT. It specifies CASSPGTGGLAGGELFF. The genes are TRBV5-1 and TRBJ2-2, with 12 nucleotides matching TRBD1. V trimming: 4 bases; J trimming: 7 bases; junction bases outside the gene matches: 11. Per the germline V gene, CDR1 is SGHRS and CDR2 is YFSETQ. The CDR3 sequence is 17 residues long.

This clone showed up just once. The chain employs TRBV6-1 and TRBJ1-4; 11 bases align to TRBD1. V lost 4 bases to trimming and J lost 7 bases; unmatched junction nucleotides: 5. This CDR3 is built from 15 residues. Germline V CDR1 and CDR2: MNHNS, SASEGT. This CDR3 is CASSVGQGAGEKLFF. CDR3 sequence (DNA): TGTGCCAGCAGTGTCGGACAGGGGGCAGGTGAAAAACTGTTTTTT.